This paragraph covers one T cell receptor beta chain sequence. Its antigen is unidentified. This sample is drawn from a study of OX40 agonist ivuxolimab in advanced cancers. Study-wide background: Under the entry rules, prior anti-PD-1, anti-PD-L1 or anti-CTLA-4 therapy was allowed, and 40% had some.

CDR3 length equals 13 residues. The V and J ends lost 6 bases and 5 bases, in that order; junction bases with no gene match: 7. Germline loops: CDR1 SGHRS, CDR2 YFSETQ. The study, taken as a whole, reports: Averaging showed that CD8+ T cells had more expanded clones than CD4+ did.

Repertoires were generated with immunoSEQ multiplex PCR, while TCRdb's copy carries only in-frame clones and drops some. The repertoire holds approximately 40,000 clones, roughly 80% seen once, with 6.5% to 8% in the top ten. Here the sequenced sample was CD4+ or CD8+ T cells sorted from blood, taken in a trial of the OX40 agonist ivuxolimab. This chain connects TRBV5-1 to TRBJ1-1; 7 positions match TRBD1. This receptor was taken from an adult with an advanced solid tumor such as melanoma, head and neck, liver or kidney cancer. The CDR3 DNA follows: TGCGCCAGCATCTCTGAGGGGGCTACTGAAGCTTTCTTT. This sequence encodes CASISEGATEAFF.